What follows are 14 T cell receptor beta chains derived from one specimen sequenced in a study of graft-versus-host responses after intestinal transplantation. Their antigen targets remain unknown. Profiling relied on immunoSEQ multiplex PCR, and the TCRdb table lists in-frame clones only, not all of them. This sample has approximately 130,000 clones, with 85% to 95% found just once. Sequencing used unstimulated CD4+ T cells sorted from spleen or lymph node cells, obtained before intestinal transplant. The receptors derive from a human donor who received an intestinal transplant.

The V and J genes are TRBV2 and TRBJ1-2; D gene ambiguous. Between the trimmed V and J ends, which lost 10 bases and 7 bases, there was a span of 13 bases. The CDR3 has 11 residues. Germline CDR1 SNHLY, CDR2 FYNNEI. CDR3 amino acids: CAKSPGGGYTF. CDR3 DNA sequence: TGTGCCAAAAGTCCGGGCGGTGGCTACACCTTC.

The chain joins TRBV11-3 to TRBJ2-7; possible D gene TRBD1, 8 bases. Looked up from germline, CDR1 is SGHNT and CDR2 is YENEEA. V lost 5 bases and J 6 bases, leaving 14 bases between the germline ends. The CDR3 loop spans 13 amino acids. For the CDR3, the DNA is TGTGCCAGCAGCCGAAACAGGGGGGGCGAGCAGTACTTC. Translation: CASSRNRGGEQYF.

This clone was observed once. The chain carries TRBV2 and TRBJ1-3, with a tentative D call TRBD1 (6 bases). Per the germline V gene, CDR1 is SNHLY and CDR2 is FYNNEI. Trimming cost V 3 bases and J 1 base, with 13 bases left between them. This CDR3 has 16 residues. The CDR3, as DNA: TGTGCCAGCAGTGACTTCTTGGACAGATCTGGAAACACCATATATTTT. This translates into CASSDFLDRSGNTIYF.

This chain connects TRBV5-6 to TRBJ2-7; TRBD1 agrees at 10 bases. CDR1 is SGHDT and CDR2 is YYEEEE in the germline V gene. Trimming at V came to 1 base and at J to 4 bases, leaving 2 bases not matched to a gene. This CDR3 is built from 14 residues. This CDR3 reads CASSLLGQGYEQYF. CDR3 coding DNA: TGTGCCAGCAGCTTGCTGGGACAGGGGTACGAGCAGTACTTC.

This sequence joins TRBV4-2 and TRBJ2-5; 8 bases are shared with TRBD1. The germline gives CDR1 LGHNA, CDR2 YNFKEQ. V lost 0 bases and J lost 5; bases outside the gene matches: 5. The CDR3 runs 15 residues. In nucleotides, the CDR3 is TGTGCCAGCAGCCAAGAATTTTGGACAGGGGAGACCCAGTACTTC. Translation gives CASSQEFWTGETQYF.

The chain carries TRBV19 and TRBJ1-4; D perhaps matches TRBD1 (5 bases). With 3 bases removed from V and 11 bases from J, the gap between germline ends came to 25 bases. The CDR3 runs 17 residues. CDR1 and CDR2 (germline): LNHDA, SQIVND (reference sequence). The CDR3 nucleotides are TGTGCCAGTAGTATGATGGGGCAGGCCGAGGGCCGAGGGAAACTGTTTTTT. Residues: CASSMMGQAEGRGKLFF. The complete variable domain, with remaining parts taken from reference TRBV19 and TRBJ1-4, reads DGGITQSPKYLFRKEGQNVTLSCEQNLNHDAMYWYRQDPGQGLRLIYYSQIVNDFQKGDIAEGYSVSREKKESFPLTVTSAQKNPTAFYLCASSMMGQAEGRGKLFFGSGTQLSVL.

V usage is TRBV9 and J usage is TRBJ1-6, with TRBD1 as a possible D gene (5 bases). Trimming shortened V by 0 bases and J by 8 bases, and 9 bases separated the two germline ends. The CDR3 has 14 residues. Germline V CDR1 and CDR2: SGDLS, YYNGEE. The CDR3 here is CASSVGGGDSPLHF. In DNA, the CDR3 is TGTGCCAGCAGCGTAGGGGGGGGTGATTCACCCCTCCACTTT.

V is TRBV7-9 and J is TRBJ1-1; the D gene is possibly TRBD1 (5 bases). The CDR3 is made up of 14 amino acids. Trimming left V 1 base short and J 7 bases short, with 13 bases between. Looked up from germline, CDR1 is SEHNR and CDR2 is FQNEAQ (reference sequence). CDR3 bases: TGTGCCAGCAGCTTAGTGGGACCCCAGGGTGAAGCTTTCTTT. Its protein product is CASSLVGPQGEAFF. Complete variable domain (other parts from reference TRBV7-9 and TRBJ1-1): DTGVSQNPRHKITKRGQNVTFRCDPISEHNRLYWYRQTLGQGPEFLTYFQNEAQLEKSRLLSDRFSAERPKGSFSTLEIQRTEQGDSAMYLCASSLVGPQGEAFFGQGTRLTVV.

The chain uses TRBV28 and TRBJ1-1, with 7 bases lining up with TRBD1. From germline, CDR1 is MDHEN and CDR2 SYDVKM. The CDR3 has 13 residues. Trimming cost V 7 bases and J 5 bases; bases outside gene matches: 7. CDR3 sequence: CASTLTGPTEAFF. CDR3 bases: TGTGCCAGCACCCTGACAGGGCCGACTGAAGCTTTCTTT.

The V call is TRBV5-1, the J call TRBJ2-2, with D maybe TRBD1 (6 bases). V was clipped by 4 bases and J by 1 base, with 11 bases between them. Per germline, CDR1 SGHRS and CDR2 YFSETQ. This CDR3 region has 15 residues. The CDR3 loop reads CASSLRQVNTGELFF. CDR3 nucleotide sequence: TGCGCCAGCAGCCTACGACAGGTGAACACCGGGGAGCTGTTTTTT.

The CDR3 region is CPVSLSGNTIYF. The CDR3 region has the DNA TGTCCCGTTTCTCTCTCTGGAAACACCATATATTTT. This sequence joins TRBV27 and TRBJ1-3; D not certain. The CDR3 contains 12 residues. Per the germline V gene, CDR1 is MNHEY and CDR2 is SMNVEV (reference sequence).

The rearrangement links TRBV5-1 to TRBJ2-5; D ambiguous. Trimming removed 2 bases from V and 2 bases from J, with 16 bases in between. The CDR3 is made up of 16 amino acids. CDR1 SGHRS and CDR2 YFSETQ come from the germline V gene. This CDR3 reads CASSLNPTPNQETQYF. CDR3 bases: TGCGCCAGCAGCTTAAACCCAACTCCGAATCAAGAGACCCAGTACTTC.

The chain couples TRBV6-1 to TRBJ2-1; TRBD2 matches 11 bases. Germline V gene data show CDR1 as MNHNS and CDR2 as SASEGT. Trimming took 9 bases from V and 4 from J; bases not matched to a gene: 5. The CDR3 runs to 14 residues. DNA for the CDR3: TGTGCCAGTCGACTAGCGGGGTTATACAATGAGCAGTTCTTC. Translation: CASRLAGLYNEQFF.

J is TRBJ2-7 and V is TRBV6-5; D may be TRBD1 or TRBD2 (5 bases each). Germline V gene sequence: CDR1 MNHEY, CDR2 SVGAGI. V lost 6 bases to trimming and J lost 0 bases, with 12 bases between them. The CDR3 covers 14 residues. This chain's CDR3 is CASRGVLGSYEQYF. Here the CDR3 DNA reads TGTGCCAGCAGGGGGGTATTGGGCTCCTACGAGCAGTACTTC.